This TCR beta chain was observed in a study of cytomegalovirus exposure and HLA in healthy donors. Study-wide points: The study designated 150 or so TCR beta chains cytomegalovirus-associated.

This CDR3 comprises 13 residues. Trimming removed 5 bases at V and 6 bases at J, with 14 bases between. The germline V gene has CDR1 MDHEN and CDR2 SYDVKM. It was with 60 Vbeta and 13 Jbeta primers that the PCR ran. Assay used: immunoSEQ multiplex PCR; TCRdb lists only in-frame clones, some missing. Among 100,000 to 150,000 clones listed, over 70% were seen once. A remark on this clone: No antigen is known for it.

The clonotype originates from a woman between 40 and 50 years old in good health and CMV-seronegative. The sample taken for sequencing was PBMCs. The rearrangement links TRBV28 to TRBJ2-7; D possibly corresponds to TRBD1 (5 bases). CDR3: CASSAGLQAEQYF. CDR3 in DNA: TGTGCCAGCAGTGCAGGGCTTCAGGCCGAGCAGTACTTC.